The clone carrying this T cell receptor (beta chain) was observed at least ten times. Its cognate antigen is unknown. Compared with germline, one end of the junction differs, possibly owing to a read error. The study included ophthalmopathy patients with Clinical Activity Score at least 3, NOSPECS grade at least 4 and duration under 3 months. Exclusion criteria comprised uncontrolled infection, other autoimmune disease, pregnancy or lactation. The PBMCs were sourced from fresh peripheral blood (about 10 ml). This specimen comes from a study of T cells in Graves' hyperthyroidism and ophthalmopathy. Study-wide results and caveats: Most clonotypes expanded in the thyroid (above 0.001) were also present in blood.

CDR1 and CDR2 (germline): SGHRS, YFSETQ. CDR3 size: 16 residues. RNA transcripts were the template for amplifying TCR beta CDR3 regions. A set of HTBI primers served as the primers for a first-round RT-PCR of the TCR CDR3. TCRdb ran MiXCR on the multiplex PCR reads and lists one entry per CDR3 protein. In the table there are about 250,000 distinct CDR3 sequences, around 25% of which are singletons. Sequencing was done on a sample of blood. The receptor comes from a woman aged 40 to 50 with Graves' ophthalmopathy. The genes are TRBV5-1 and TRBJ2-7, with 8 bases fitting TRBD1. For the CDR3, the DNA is TGCACCAGCAGCTTGGAGGAACAGGGGGGAGTCTACGAGCAGTACTTC. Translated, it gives CTSSLEEQGGVYEQYF.